These 14 T cell receptor beta chains share one sample of origin, sequenced in a study of blood T cell repertoires in COVID-19 (dated by TCRdb to 2018 to 2020). Preparation of the library involved the immunoSEQ multiplex PCR assay. TCRdb took over this immuneACCESS table, retaining in-frame rearrangements with V and J assigned. Such tables are incomplete; in checked studies, under half of the missing clones stem from an unresolved V gene, and the remainder is unexplained. A total of around 290,000 clones appear in this sample, around 89% of them only once. The ten biggest clones cover approximately 4.2% of the sample. Sample: peripheral blood. These receptors were collected from a man aged 40-50 years with acute or convalescent COVID-19.

This clone appeared a few times. V and J are TRBV7-8 and TRBJ2-1; D gene uncertain. Trimming took off 1 base at V and 5 bases at J, with 6 bases between the two ends. Germline CDR1 and CDR2: SGHVS and FQNEAQ. This CDR3 is 13 amino acids long. The CDR3 DNA reads as TGTGCCAGCAGCTTAGAACTAAACAATGAGCAGTTCTTC. Protein sequence: CASSLELNNEQFF. The full variable domain, rest sourced from reference TRBV7-8 and TRBJ2-1, is GAGVSQSPRYKVAKRGQDVALRCDPISGHVSLFWYQQALGQGPEFLTYFQNEAQLDKSGLPSDRFFAERPEGSVSTLKIQRTQQEDSAVYLCASSLELNNEQFFGPGTRLTVL.

In DNA form, the CDR3 reads TGTGCCAGCAGTCTGGACTTGAACACTGAAGCTTTCTTT. Translation: CASSLDLNTEAFF. The gene calls are TRBV12-3 or TRBV12-4 and TRBJ1-1; D is unresolved. This CDR3 comprises 13 residues. V lost 5 bases and J 0 bases, leaving 7 bases between the germline ends.

The chain uses TRBV10-3 and TRBJ1-1; 8 positions match TRBD1. Germline V gene sequence: CDR1 ENHRY, CDR2 SYGVKD. The CDR3 spans 13 residues. With 7 bases clipped from V and 4 bases from J, the junction kept 5 bases outside the gene matches. The CDR3 is CAINTGGGTEAFF. CDR3 in DNA: TGTGCCATCAACACAGGGGGGGGCACTGAAGCTTTCTTT.

This rearrangement joins TRBV23-1 to TRBJ1-6; D may be TRBD1 (5 bases). TRBV23-1 falls under the ORF class, with uncertain function. The CDR3 is 14 amino acids. The V end was cut by 4 bases, the J end by 3 bases, with 7 bases between. This CDR3 is CASSLRVYNSPLHF. As DNA, the CDR3 is TGCGCCAGCAGTCTCAGGGTCTATAATTCACCCCTCCACTTT.

The V and J genes are TRBV24-1 and TRBJ2-3, with 9 bases that match TRBD2. V gave up 3 bases and J gave up 2 bases; unmatched junction bases: 5. The CDR3 has 16 residues. The germline V gene encodes CDR1 KGHDR and CDR2 SFDVKD. The CDR3 DNA sequence: TGTGCCACCAGTGATCCGGGACTAGCTAACACAGATACGCAGTATTTT. Encoded protein: CATSDPGLANTDTQYF.

For the CDR3, the DNA is TGTGCCAGCAGCCCGGGACATCTCAATCAGCCCCAGCATTTT. Translating gives CASSPGHLNQPQHF. This chain joins TRBV3-1 (or the pseudogene TRBV3-2) and TRBJ1-5; tentatively, D is TRBD1 (6 bases). V was cut by 4 bases and J by 3 bases, with 10 bases left in between. CDR3 size: 14 residues. CDR1 and CDR2 (germline): LGHDT, YNNKEL (reference sequence).

The CDR3 region has the DNA TGTGCCACCAGCAGAGACTTAGATTGGCCCCAGCATTTT. It encodes CATSRDLDWPQHF. The J gene is TRBJ1-5, the V gene TRBV15; D is uncertain. The CDR3 covers 13 residues. CDR1 and CDR2 from the germline V gene are LNHNV and YYDKDF (reference sequence). The ends were cut back, 0 bases at V and 9 bases at J, with 9 bases in the middle.

The chain carries TRBV18 and TRBJ1-1; TRBD1 agrees at 7 bases. V shed 5 bases, J shed 5 bases, and the junction held 11 bases outside the gene matches. The CDR3 sequence is 15 residues long. Germline V gene lookup returns CDR1 KGHSH and CDR2 LQKENI. CDR3 protein: CASSGSDRVGTEAFF. CDR3 in DNA: TGTGCCAGCTCAGGTAGTGACAGGGTAGGAACTGAAGCTTTCTTT.

About this clone itself: The same CDR3 is also encoded by other DNA sequences in this sample. The CDR3 sequence is CASSLGPGTEAFF. The CDR3 DNA follows: TGTGCCAGCAGCCTAGGACCGGGGACTGAAGCTTTCTTT. The chain carries TRBV11-3 and TRBJ1-1; D call uncertain. Trimming left V 5 bases short and J 5 bases short, with 12 bases between. CDR1 and CDR2 from the germline V gene are SGHNT and YENEEA. The CDR3 has 13 residues.

The DNA of the CDR3 is TGCGCCAGCAGCGCGATGGAGGGCACTGAAGCTTTCTTT. This translates into CASSAMEGTEAFF. V gene TRBV5-1 combines with J gene TRBJ1-1; D unclear. This CDR3 has 13 residues. Germline V CDR1 and CDR2: SGHRS, YFSETQ. V lost 4 bases, J lost 4 bases, and 11 bases lay in between.

The V call is TRBV27, the J call TRBJ1-3; no firm D call. The CDR3 contains 14 residues. V shed 4 bases and J shed 0 bases, with 7 bases lying between them. Germline CDR1 reads MNHEY; CDR2 reads SMNVEV (reference sequence). This chain's CDR3 is CASSSSGSGNTIYF. The CDR3 nucleotides are TGTGCCAGCAGTTCCTCGGGCTCTGGAAACACCATATATTTT.

This clone was observed a handful of times. V usage is TRBV24-1 and J usage is TRBJ1-5; D might be TRBD1 (5 bases). The CDR3 is 14 residues long. Germline V gives CDR1 KGHDR, CDR2 SFDVKD. V was cut by 5 bases and J by 3 bases, with 10 bases left in between. Written as DNA, the CDR3 is TGTGCCACCAGTGCAGGGAGGCCCAATCAGCCCCAGCATTTT. Translation gives CATSAGRPNQPQHF.

This clone occurred once. The rearrangement uses TRBV12-5 and TRBJ1-5; tentative D call: TRBD1 (5 bases). The CDR3 loop spans 15 amino acids. V gave up 3 bases and J gave up 6 bases, with 15 bases separating them. Germline V gene data show CDR1 as LGHNT and CDR2 as FRNRAP. The CDR3 reads CASGLGQGGFQPQHF. The CDR3 region has the DNA TGTGCTAGTGGTTTAGGGCAGGGAGGATTTCAGCCCCAGCATTTT.

The chain recombines TRBV15 with TRBJ2-1, with TRBD2 identical over 8 bases. CDR1 and CDR2 (germline): LNHNV, YYDKDF (reference sequence). This CDR3 region has 16 residues. V shed 1 base, J shed 5 bases, and the junction held 7 bases outside the gene matches. The CDR3 sequence is CATSRVRAGAHNEQFF. As DNA, the CDR3 is TGTGCCACCAGCAGAGTTCGAGCGGGGGCCCACAATGAGCAGTTCTTC. Full variable domain (rest looked up from reference TRBV15 and TRBJ2-1): DAMVIQNPRYQVTQFGKPVTLSCSQTLNHNVMYWYQQKSSQAPKLLFHYYDKDFNNEADTPDNFQSRRPNTSFCFLDIRSPGLGDTAMYLCATSRVRAGAHNEQFFGPGTRLTVL.